A single sample gave rise to the 29 T cell receptor beta chains below, sequenced in a study of cytomegalovirus exposure and HLA in healthy donors. This PCR relied on a set of 60 Vbeta primers and 13 Jbeta primers. The assay was immunoSEQ multiplex PCR, and TCRdb's table has in-frame clones only and misses some. The sample has some 150,000 clones, roughly 80% seen once. The sample taken for sequencing was PBMCs. The receptors derive from a young man in good health and CMV-seropositive.

This clone was detected only once. The genes are TRBV7-8 and TRBJ2-7; 16 bases fit TRBD2. With 5 bases clipped from V and 4 bases from J, the junction kept 8 bases outside the gene matches. Looked up from germline, CDR1 is SGHVS and CDR2 is FQNEAQ. The CDR3 loop spans 17 amino acids. CDR3 protein: CASSPGTSGGAVYEQYF. CDR3 in DNA: TGTGCCAGCAGCCCCGGGACTAGCGGGGGGGCGGTGTACGAGCAGTACTTC.

This chain uses TRBV11-2 with TRBJ2-2; D is ambiguous. Germline assignment: CDR1 SGHAT and CDR2 FQNNGV. V lost 1 base to trimming and J lost 8 bases, with 5 bases between them. This CDR3 spans 12 amino acids. The CDR3 nucleotides are TGTGCCAGCAGCTTAGGAGTGGGGGAGCTGTTTTTT. The encoded protein is CASSLGVGELFF.

This chain links TRBV7-2 with TRBJ1-3; the D gene is possibly TRBD1 (5 bases). The germline V and J ends were trimmed by 5 bases and 10 bases, with 15 bases remaining between them. The CDR3 is made up of 13 amino acids. Germline-derived CDR1 and CDR2 are SGHTA and FQGNSA. The CDR3 is CASSLDGGRTIYF. CDR3 DNA sequence: TGTGCCAGCAGCCTCGACGGGGGAAGGACCATATATTTT.

The V and J genes are TRBV18 and TRBJ2-7, with D perhaps matching TRBD1 (5 bases). The CDR3 runs to 13 residues. V gave up 2 bases and J gave up 2 bases, with 7 bases separating them. Germline V lookup: CDR1 KGHSH, CDR2 LQKENI. The CDR3: CASSPSTAYEQYF. The CDR3 DNA reads TGTGCCAGCTCACCATCGACAGCCTACGAGCAGTACTTC.

The chain uses TRBV5-1 and TRBJ1-2, with no clear D. V was trimmed by 0 bases and J by 7 bases, leaving 13 bases between them. Germline CDR1 SGHRS, CDR2 YFSETQ. The CDR3 length is 14 residues. The CDR3 loop reads CASSLVGESGGYTF. As DNA, the CDR3 is TGCGCCAGCAGCTTGGTCGGGGAATCAGGTGGCTACACCTTC.

The chain uses TRBV5-3 and TRBJ2-1; D might be TRBD2 (6 bases). TRBV5-3 is flagged as an ORF with uncertain function. This CDR3 contains 15 residues. With 3 bases removed from V and 3 bases from J, the gap between germline ends came to 13 bases. CDR3 loop: CARSWRALDYNEQFF. The DNA for the CDR3 is TGTGCCAGAAGCTGGAGGGCACTAGACTACAATGAGCAGTTCTTC.

There are a few counts of this clone. The J gene is TRBJ1-1, the V gene TRBV18, with D tentatively TRBD1 (5 bases). The CDR3 runs 16 residues. The V and J ends lost 3 bases and 3 bases respectively, with 17 bases between them. The V gene's germline CDR1 is KGHSH and CDR2 LQKENI. In DNA form, the CDR3 reads TGTGCCAGCTCACCTTATAGACAGACCGGCGACACTGAAGCTTTCTTT. It codes for CASSPYRQTGDTEAFF. Variable domain in full (rest from reference TRBV18 and TRBJ1-1): NAGVMQNPRHLVRRRGQEARLRCSPMKGHSHVYWYRQLPEEGLKFMVYLQKENIIDESGMPKERFSAEFPKEGPSILRIQQVVRGDSAAYFCASSPYRQTGDTEAFFGQGTRLTVV.

This clone was picked up a small number of times. V is TRBV7-9 and J is TRBJ1-4, with 7 bases aligning to TRBD1. The CDR3 sequence is 15 residues long. Germline V gene data show CDR1 as SEHNR and CDR2 as FQNEAQ (reference sequence). J was trimmed by 7 bases and V by 1 base; bases with no gene match: 6. CDR3: CASSLGTGEAEKLFF. The DNA for the CDR3 is TGTGCCAGCAGCTTAGGAACAGGGGAGGCTGAAAAACTGTTTTTT.

The J gene is TRBJ1-6, the V gene TRBV5-1; possible D gene TRBD1, 5 bases. Germline CDR1 reads SGHRS; CDR2 reads YFSETQ. With 5 bases removed from V and 7 bases from J, the gap between germline ends came to 22 bases. The CDR3 loop spans 17 amino acids. CDR3 in DNA: TGCGCCAGCAGTTTGAGGCGGCAGGGTAAAGTAAATTCACCCCTCCACTTT. Protein product: CASSLRRQGKVNSPLHF.

This chain uses TRBV19 with TRBJ1-5; weak D call: TRBD1 (5 bases). CDR3 length equals 14 residues. Trimming stripped 2 bases from V and 5 bases from J, with 10 bases between. Germline CDR1 and CDR2: LNHDA and SQIVND (reference sequence). The CDR3 loop is CASSIYDSYQPQHF. CDR3 DNA sequence: TGTGCCAGTAGTATATACGACAGTTATCAGCCCCAGCATTTT.

V gene TRBV5-6 combines with J gene TRBJ2-1; tentative D call: TRBD2 (6 bases). Trimming removed 0 bases at V and 6 bases at J, with 13 bases between. CDR1 and CDR2 from the germline V gene are SGHDT and YYEEEE. CDR3 length equals 15 residues. For the CDR3, the DNA is TGTGCCAGCAGCTTGGGGAGGGTAGGTGCCAATGAGCAGTTCTTC. As protein: CASSLGRVGANEQFF.

The CDR3 region is CASSPRRAAANEKLFF. CDR3 sequence (DNA): TGTGCCAGCTCACCCAGGCGGGCGGCCGCTAATGAAAAACTGTTTTTT. V is TRBV18 and J is TRBJ1-4; D is unresolved. With 3 bases removed from V and 3 bases from J, the gap between germline ends came to 14 bases. CDR1 is KGHSH and CDR2 is LQKENI in the germline V gene. This CDR3 spans 16 amino acids.

The chain couples TRBV29-1 to TRBJ1-2, with D unresolved. V dropped 8 bases and J dropped 1 base, with 8 bases sitting between them. The CDR3 sequence is 11 residues long. Germline V gene data show CDR1 as SQVTM and CDR2 as ANQGSEA. The CDR3 nucleotides read TGCAGCTCGGGGAATAACTATGGCTACACCTTC. Protein product: CSSGNNYGYTF.

V gene TRBV18 combines with J gene TRBJ2-1; TRBD2 agrees at 13 bases. The V segment lost 6 bases and the J segment 5 bases; nucleotides outside the gene matches: 16. CDR1 and CDR2 from the germline V gene are KGHSH and LQKENI. The CDR3 has 19 residues. CDR3 loop: CASSRTSGGLGGTNNEQFF. In DNA form, the CDR3 reads TGTGCCAGCTCCCGGACTAGCGGGGGCTTAGGGGGCACCAACAATGAGCAGTTCTTC.

The chain combines TRBV9 with TRBJ2-3; 8 positions match TRBD2. Germline loops: CDR1 SGDLS, CDR2 YYNGEE. The CDR3 runs to 15 residues. J gave up 3 bases and V 3 bases, and 6 bases lay outside the gene matches. CDR3 region: CASSATGGGTDTQYF. CDR3 in DNA: TGTGCCAGCAGCGCGACGGGGGGGGGAACAGATACGCAGTATTTT.

This clone appeared a few times. This rearrangement joins TRBV6-6 to TRBJ1-2; 8 bases match TRBD1. CDR3 length: 14 amino acids. V gave up 5 bases and J gave up 4 bases; unmatched junction bases: 6. CDR1 MNHNY and CDR2 SVGAGI come from the germline V gene (reference sequence). DNA for the CDR3: TGTGCCAGCAGTAAGACGGACAGGGTCTATGGCTACACCTTC. This codes for CASSKTDRVYGYTF.

The chain combines TRBV10-3 with TRBJ1-3; 7 bases line up with TRBD1. Germline V CDR1 and CDR2: ENHRY, SYGVKD. This CDR3 has 17 residues. V was pared by 2 bases and J by 0 bases, with 7 bases of the junction left unmatched. CDR3 residues: CAISEPPGGISGNTIYF. CDR3 nucleotide sequence: TGTGCCATCAGTGAGCCTCCAGGGGGGATCTCTGGAAACACCATATATTTT.

This sequence joins TRBV19 and TRBJ1-1; D uncertain. There are 14 residues in the CDR3. Germline V CDR1 and CDR2: LNHDA, SQIVND (reference sequence). The ends were cut back, 4 bases at V and 10 bases at J, with 19 bases in the middle. CDR3 loop: CASSTTTWEGGAFF. CDR3 bases: TGTGCCAGTAGTACAACAACTTGGGAGGGTGGAGCTTTCTTT.

In nucleotides, the CDR3 is TGTGCCAGTAGTATACAGGACAGCCATTTTCCGCCCCAGCATTTT. As protein: CASSIQDSHFPPQHF. The chain carries TRBV19 and TRBJ1-5; maybe TRBD1 (6 bases). The CDR3 length is 15 residues. V shed 2 bases and J shed 9 bases, with 17 bases lying between them. CDR1 and CDR2 from the germline V gene are LNHDA and SQIVND (reference sequence).

V is TRBV29-1 and J is TRBJ2-1; the D is unclear. Germline loops: CDR1 SQVTM, CDR2 ANQGSEA. CDR3 size: 12 residues. The V end was cut by 7 bases, the J end by 2 bases, with 9 bases between. The CDR3 sequence is CSAPFAYNEQFF. Written as DNA, the CDR3 is TGCAGCGCCCCCTTCGCCTACAATGAGCAGTTCTTC.

This sequence joins TRBV4-3 and TRBJ2-5; D possibly corresponds to TRBD2 (6 bases). The germline V and J ends were trimmed by 5 bases and 5 bases, with 15 bases remaining between them. Per germline, CDR1 LGHNA and CDR2 YSLEER. The length of the CDR3 is 14 residues. Here the CDR3 DNA reads TGCGCCAGCAGCGCCCGAGGTGGAGGGGAGACCCAGTACTTC. Its protein is CASSARGGGETQYF.

The V call is TRBV5-1, the J call TRBJ2-2; the match to TRBD1 covers 7 bases. This CDR3 is built from 14 residues. J gave up 6 bases and V 0 bases, and 2 bases lay outside the gene matches. CDR1 and CDR2 from the germline V gene are SGHRS and YFSETQ. CDR3 protein: CASSLDGQAGELFF. The CDR3 nucleotides read TGCGCCAGCAGCTTGGATGGACAGGCCGGGGAGCTGTTTTTT.

The rearrangement joins TRBV7-2 to TRBJ2-1, with TRBD2 as a possible D gene (6 bases). This CDR3 region has 17 residues. Trimming stripped 1 base from V and 9 bases from J, with 22 bases between. Germline lookup yields CDR1 SGHTA and CDR2 FQGNSA. Written as DNA, the CDR3 is TGTGCCAGCAGCTTAGGGGCACCAGGCGTGGTAGCGGCTGAGCAGTTCTTC. Residues: CASSLGAPGVVAAEQFF.

There are a few counts of this clone. The chain has TRBV19 and TRBJ1-5; D perhaps matches TRBD1 (5 bases). Germline CDR1 and CDR2: LNHDA and SQIVND (reference sequence). V lost 1 base to trimming and J lost 1 base, with 8 bases between them. This CDR3 has 15 amino acids. The CDR3 protein is CASSIAGGSNQPQHF. The DNA for the CDR3 is TGTGCCAGTAGTATAGCGGGGGGGAGCAATCAGCCCCAGCATTTT.

To note about this clone: At one boundary the junction diverges from the germline segment, which might be a read error. V is TRBV7-9 and J is TRBJ1-2; 9 nucleotides align to TRBD1. The germline gives CDR1 SEHNR, CDR2 FQNEAQ (reference sequence). This CDR3 comprises 14 residues. The CDR3 sequence: CSSTFPVTGGIYTF. For the CDR3, the DNA is TGTTCCAGCACCTTTCCCGTGACAGGGGGTATCTACACCTTC.

The chain carries TRBV15 and TRBJ2-2; TRBD2 aligns across 14 bases. V was clipped by 5 bases and J by 7 bases; unmatched bases: 15. Germline CDR1 and CDR2: LNHNV and YYDKDF (reference sequence). This CDR3 comprises 19 residues. The CDR3 DNA is TGTGCCACCAGCCCTCGATCCAAGACTAGCGGGGGGGTTGGCGGGGAGCTGTTTTTT. This translates into CATSPRSKTSGGVGGELFF.

For this clone: The same CDR3 is also encoded by other DNA sequences in this sample. CDR3 protein: CASSQDREQGVDHEKLFF. The CDR3 DNA sequence: TGCGCCAGCAGCCAAGATCGGGAACAGGGGGTCGATCATGAAAAACTGTTTTTT. The chain joins TRBV4-1 to TRBJ1-4; 8 bases fit TRBD1. The CDR3 is made up of 18 amino acids. Germline CDR1 and CDR2: MGHRA and YSYEKL. V gave up 0 bases and J gave up 6 bases; unmatched junction bases: 12.

This sequence joins TRBV18 and TRBJ1-4, with 8 nucleotides matching TRBD1. This CDR3 contains 14 residues. The V gene end was trimmed by 3 bases and the J gene end by 5 bases; junction bases not matched to a gene: 2. Germline lookup yields CDR1 KGHSH and CDR2 LQKENI. In DNA form, the CDR3 reads TGTGCCAGCTCACCCGACAGGGGAAATGAAAAACTGTTTTTT. Protein product: CASSPDRGNEKLFF.

The chain employs TRBV9 and TRBJ1-1; 7 bases match TRBD1. The trim removed 0 bases at V and 1 base at J, leaving 3 bases unmatched. Germline CDR1 and CDR2: SGDLS and YYNGEE. This CDR3 is built from 15 residues. The CDR3 protein is CASSVGGTANTEAFF. CDR3 bases: TGTGCCAGCAGCGTAGGAGGGACAGCGAACACTGAAGCTTTCTTT.